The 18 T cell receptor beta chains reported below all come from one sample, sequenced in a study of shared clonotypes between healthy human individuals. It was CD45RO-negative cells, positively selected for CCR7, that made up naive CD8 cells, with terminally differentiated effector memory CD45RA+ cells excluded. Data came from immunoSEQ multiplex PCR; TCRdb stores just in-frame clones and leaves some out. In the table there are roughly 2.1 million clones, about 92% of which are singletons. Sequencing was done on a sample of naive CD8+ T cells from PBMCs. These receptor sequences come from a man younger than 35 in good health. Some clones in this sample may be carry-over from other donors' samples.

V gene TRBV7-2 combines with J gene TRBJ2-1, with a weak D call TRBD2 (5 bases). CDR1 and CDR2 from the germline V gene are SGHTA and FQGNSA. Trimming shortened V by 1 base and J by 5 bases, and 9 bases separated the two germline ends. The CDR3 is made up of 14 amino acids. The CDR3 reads CASSLGTLDNEQFF. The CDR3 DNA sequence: TGTGCCAGCAGCTTAGGTACACTAGACAATGAGCAGTTCTTC.

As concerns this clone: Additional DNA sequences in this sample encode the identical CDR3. CDR3 sequence reads: CASSVGGAGYEQYF. CDR3 in DNA: TGTGCCAGCAGCGTAGGAGGGGCTGGCTACGAGCAGTACTTC. The gene calls are TRBV9 and TRBJ2-7, with D perhaps TRBD1 or TRBD2 (5 bases each). V dropped 0 bases and J dropped 3 bases, with 10 bases sitting between them. In germline, CDR1 is SGDLS, CDR2 YYNGEE. This CDR3 has 14 amino acids.

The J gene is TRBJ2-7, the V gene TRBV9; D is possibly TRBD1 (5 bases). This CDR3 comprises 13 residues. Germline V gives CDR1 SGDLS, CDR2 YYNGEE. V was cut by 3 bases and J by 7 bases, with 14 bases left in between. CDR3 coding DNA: TGTGCCAGCAGCGCCTCAGGGCTGGCAGAGCAGTACTTC. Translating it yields CASSASGLAEQYF.

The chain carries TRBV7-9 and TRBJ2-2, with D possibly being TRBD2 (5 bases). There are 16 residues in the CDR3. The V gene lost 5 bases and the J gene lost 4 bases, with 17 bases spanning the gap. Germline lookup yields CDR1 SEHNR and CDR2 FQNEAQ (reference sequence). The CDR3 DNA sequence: TGTGCCAGCAGCCCTGCAACTAGTTGGTCCACCGGGGAGCTGTTTTTT. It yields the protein CASSPATSWSTGELFF.

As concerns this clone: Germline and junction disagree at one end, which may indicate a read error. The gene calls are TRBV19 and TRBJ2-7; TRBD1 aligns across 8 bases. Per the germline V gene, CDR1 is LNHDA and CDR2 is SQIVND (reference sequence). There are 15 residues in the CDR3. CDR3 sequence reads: CASRITGGTGYEQYF. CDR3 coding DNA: TGTGCCAGTCGTATAACAGGGGGTACAGGGTACGAGCAGTACTTC.

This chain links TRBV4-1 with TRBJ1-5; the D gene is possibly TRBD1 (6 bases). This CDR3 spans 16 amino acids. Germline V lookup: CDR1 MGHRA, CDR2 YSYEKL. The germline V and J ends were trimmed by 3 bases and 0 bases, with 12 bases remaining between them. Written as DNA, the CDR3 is TGCGCCAGCAGCCACGAGGACAGTTATAGCAATCAGCCCCAGCATTTT. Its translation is CASSHEDSYSNQPQHF.

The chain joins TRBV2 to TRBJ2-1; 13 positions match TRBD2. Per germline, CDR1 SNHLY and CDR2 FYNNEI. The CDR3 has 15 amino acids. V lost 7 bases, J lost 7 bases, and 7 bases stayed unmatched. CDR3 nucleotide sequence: TGTGCCAGCACCTCGACTAGCGGGAGGCGGAATGAGCAGTTCTTC. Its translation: CASTSTSGRRNEQFF. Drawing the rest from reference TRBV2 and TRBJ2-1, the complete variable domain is EPEVTQTPSHQVTQMGQEVILRCVPISNHLYFYWYRQILGQKVEFLVSFYNNEISEKSEIFDDQFSVERPDGSNFTLKIRSTKLEDSAMYFCASTSTSGRRNEQFFGPGTRLTVL.

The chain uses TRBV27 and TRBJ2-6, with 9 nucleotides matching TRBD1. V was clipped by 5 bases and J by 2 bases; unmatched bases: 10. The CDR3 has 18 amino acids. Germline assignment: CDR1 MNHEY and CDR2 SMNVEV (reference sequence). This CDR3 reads CASSELPGQGAGANVLTF. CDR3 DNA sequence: TGTGCCAGCAGTGAACTTCCGGGACAGGGAGCTGGGGCCAACGTCCTGACTTTC.

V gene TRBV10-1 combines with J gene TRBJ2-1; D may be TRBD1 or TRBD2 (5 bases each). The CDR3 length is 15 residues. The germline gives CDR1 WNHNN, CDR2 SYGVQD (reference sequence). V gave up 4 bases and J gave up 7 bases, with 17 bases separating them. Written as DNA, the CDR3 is TGCGCCAGCAGTGCCGGGACGTTCTCTGCGAATGAGCAGTTCTTC. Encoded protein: CASSAGTFSANEQFF.

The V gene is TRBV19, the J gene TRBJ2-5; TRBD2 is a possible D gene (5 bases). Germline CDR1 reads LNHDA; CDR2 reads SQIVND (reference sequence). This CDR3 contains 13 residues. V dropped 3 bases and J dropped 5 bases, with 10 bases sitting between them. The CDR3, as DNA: TGTGCCAGTAGTATGGACGGCGGGGAGACCCAGTACTTC. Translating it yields CASSMDGGETQYF. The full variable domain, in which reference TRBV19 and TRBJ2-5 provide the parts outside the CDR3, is DGGITQSPKYLFRKEGQNVTLSCEQNLNHDAMYWYRQDPGQGLRLIYYSQIVNDFQKGDIAEGYSVSREKKESFPLTVTSAQKNPTAFYLCASSMDGGETQYFGPGTRLLVL.

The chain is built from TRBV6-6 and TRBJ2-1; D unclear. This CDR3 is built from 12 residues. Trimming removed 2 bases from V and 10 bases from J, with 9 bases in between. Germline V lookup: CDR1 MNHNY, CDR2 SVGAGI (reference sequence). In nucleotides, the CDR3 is TGTGCCAGCAGTTACAGGGTTATCGAGCAGTTCTTC. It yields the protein CASSYRVIEQFF.

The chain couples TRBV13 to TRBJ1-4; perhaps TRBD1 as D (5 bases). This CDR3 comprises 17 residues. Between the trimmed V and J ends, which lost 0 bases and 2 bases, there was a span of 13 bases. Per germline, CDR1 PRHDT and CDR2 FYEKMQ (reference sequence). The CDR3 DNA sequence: TGTGCCAGCAGCTTAGGGCCCGCAGGGAGCACTAATGAAAAACTGTTTTTT. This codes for CASSLGPAGSTNEKLFF.

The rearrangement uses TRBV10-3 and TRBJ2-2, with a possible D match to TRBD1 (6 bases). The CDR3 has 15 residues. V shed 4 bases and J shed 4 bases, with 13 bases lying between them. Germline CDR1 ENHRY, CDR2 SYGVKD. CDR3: CAISVQDRATGELFF. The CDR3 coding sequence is TGTGCCATCAGTGTACAGGACAGAGCCACCGGGGAGCTGTTTTTT.

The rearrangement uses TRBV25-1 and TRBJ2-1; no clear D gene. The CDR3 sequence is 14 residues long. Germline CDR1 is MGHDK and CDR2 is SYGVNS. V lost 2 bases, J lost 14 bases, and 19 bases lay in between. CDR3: CASSEVLGGPLEFF. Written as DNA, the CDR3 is TGTGCCAGCAGTGAAGTTCTAGGTGGTCCCCTGGAGTTCTTC. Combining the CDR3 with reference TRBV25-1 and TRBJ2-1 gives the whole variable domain EADIYQTPRYLVIGTGKKITLECSQTMGHDKMYWYQQDPGMELHLIHYSYGVNSTEKGDLSSESTVSRIRTEHFPLTLESARPSHTSQYLCASSEVLGGPLEFFGPGTRLTVL.

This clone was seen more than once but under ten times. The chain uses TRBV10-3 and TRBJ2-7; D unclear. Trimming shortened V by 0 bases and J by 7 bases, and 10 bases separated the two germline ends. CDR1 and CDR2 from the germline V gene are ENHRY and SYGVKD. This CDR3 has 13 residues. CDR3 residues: CAISESGLGEQYF. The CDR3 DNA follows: TGTGCCATCAGTGAGTCGGGTTTAGGGGAGCAGTACTTC.

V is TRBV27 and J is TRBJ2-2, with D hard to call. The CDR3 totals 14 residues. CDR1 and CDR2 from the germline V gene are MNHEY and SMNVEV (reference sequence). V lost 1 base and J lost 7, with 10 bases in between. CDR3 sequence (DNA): TGTGCCAGCAGTTTATTACTATTGGGCGGGGAGCTGTTTTTT. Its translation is CASSLLLLGGELFF.

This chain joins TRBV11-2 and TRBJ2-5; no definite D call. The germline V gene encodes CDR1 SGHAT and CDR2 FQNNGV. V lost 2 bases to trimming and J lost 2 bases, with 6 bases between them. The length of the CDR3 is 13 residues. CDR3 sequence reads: CASSLIWQETQYF. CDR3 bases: TGTGCCAGCAGCTTAATCTGGCAAGAGACCCAGTACTTC. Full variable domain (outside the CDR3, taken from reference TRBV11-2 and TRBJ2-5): EAGVAQSPRYKIIEKRQSVAFWCNPISGHATLYWYQQILGQGPKLLIQFQNNGVVDDSQLPKDRFSAERLKGVDSTLKIQPAKLEDSAVYLCASSLIWQETQYFGPGTRLLVL.

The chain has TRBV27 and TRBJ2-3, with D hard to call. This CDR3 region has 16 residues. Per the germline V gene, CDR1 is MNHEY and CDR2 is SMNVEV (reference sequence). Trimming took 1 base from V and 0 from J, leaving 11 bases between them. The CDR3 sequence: CASSLYPETSTDTQYF. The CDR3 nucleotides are TGTGCCAGCAGTTTATATCCAGAAACAAGCACAGATACGCAGTATTTT.